The 17 T cell receptor beta chains presented below share a single source sample, sequenced in a study of blood T cells in healthy people across ages (dated by TCRdb to the mid-2010s). The library was built by means of 5' RACE. These reads were obtained on an Illumina HiSeq 2500. A second PCR of 7 to 11 cycles was run with a J-beta primer mix and a sample-barcoded 5' primer. The public reads were reprocessed in TCRdb via fastp at Q25 and MiXCR, keeping in-frame beta chains. Each entry merges the rows of one CDR3 protein and shows their most common DNA and genes. Across this sample there are 800,000 to 950,000 distinct CDR3 sequences, with under 35% seen only once. The ten largest account for roughly a tenth of the sample. The data also belong to a second study, concerning T cells of mothers and their children.

Sequenced input: blood. Receptors originate from a woman aged 35 to 49 in good health.

The table lists this clonotype with many counts. The chain uses TRBV5-1 and TRBJ1-2; D perhaps matches TRBD1 (5 bases). Germline CDR1 SGHRS, CDR2 YFSETQ. This CDR3 is 15 amino acids long. Trimming removed 4 bases from V and 6 bases from J, with 19 bases in between. CDR3 sequence reads: CASSPIPGTLNGYTF. Here the CDR3 DNA reads TGCGCCAGCAGCCCCATCCCCGGGACCTTGAATGGCTACACCTTC.

The chain joins TRBV28 to TRBJ1-6; D gene ambiguous. Germline CDR1 reads MDHEN; CDR2 reads SYDVKM. The CDR3 contains 12 residues. V shed 3 bases and J shed 12 bases, with 9 bases lying between them. CDR3 nucleotides: TGTGCCAGCAGTTTGGCGGCTGGACCCCTCCACTTT. Its protein is CASSLAAGPLHF.

The chain links TRBV5-1 to TRBJ2-3; possible D gene TRBD1, 5 bases. The CDR3 consists of 16 residues. V shed 0 bases and J shed 1 base, with 12 bases lying between them. Looked up from germline, CDR1 is SGHRS and CDR2 is YFSETQ. The CDR3 DNA is TGCGCCAGCAGCTTGGCCGGTGGGGCCGGCACAGATACGCAGTATTTT. The encoded protein is CASSLAGGAGTDTQYF. The full variable domain, its missing parts supplied by reference TRBV5-1 and TRBJ2-3, is KAGVTQTPRYLIKTRGQQVTLSCSPISGHRSVSWYQQTPGQGLQFLFEYFSETQRNKGNFPGRFSGRQFSNSRSEMNVSTLELGDSALYLCASSLAGGAGTDTQYFGPGTRLTVL.

This sequence joins TRBV28 and TRBJ2-3; no firm D call. The CDR3 sequence is 16 residues long. Germline V gene sequence: CDR1 MDHEN, CDR2 SYDVKM. Trimming cost V 3 bases and J 2 bases, with 15 bases left between them. Here the CDR3 reads CASSFSIRMDTDTQYF. The CDR3 nucleotides are TGTGCCAGCAGTTTCAGTATCCGGATGGACACAGATACGCAGTATTTT.

This clonotype has at least ten counts. The J gene is TRBJ2-5, the V gene TRBV9; D is possibly TRBD1 (6 bases). The CDR3 has 15 residues. Germline assignment: CDR1 SGDLS and CDR2 YYNGEE. Trimming shortened V by 3 bases and J by 2 bases, and 14 bases separated the two germline ends. The DNA of the CDR3 is TGTGCCAGCAGCGGGACAGACTATGGGCAAGAGACCCAGTACTTC. This translates into CASSGTDYGQETQYF.

The chain carries TRBV4-3 and TRBJ2-5; D uncertain. The CDR3 length is 14 residues. The germline V gene has CDR1 LGHNA and CDR2 YSLEER. Deletions cut 1 base from V and 2 bases from J, with 8 bases between. The CDR3 DNA is TGCGCCAGCAGCCAAGGACTCGAACAAGAGACCCAGTACTTC. Its protein is CASSQGLEQETQYF.

V is TRBV6-6 and J is TRBJ2-7; D is perhaps TRBD1 or TRBD2 (5 bases each). Trimming stripped 2 bases from V and 1 base from J, with 9 bases between. Germline CDR1 and CDR2: MNHNY and SVGAGI (reference sequence). The CDR3 spans 14 residues. The CDR3 coding sequence is TGTGCCAGCAGTTACCGGGACGGATCCTACGAGCAGTACTTC. Amino acids: CASSYRDGSYEQYF.

This clonotype has only one observation. The rearrangement links TRBV6-6 to TRBJ2-1; D unresolved. This CDR3 region has 13 residues. The V end was cut by 7 bases, the J end by 6 bases, with 13 bases between. The germline CDR1 and CDR2 sequences are MNHNY and SVGAGI (reference sequence). The CDR3 nucleotides read TGTGCCAGCACCATAGACTCGGCCAATGAGCAGTTCTTC. It encodes CASTIDSANEQFF.

This clonotype showed up just a few times. This chain connects TRBV7-2 to TRBJ2-1, with D possibly matching TRBD1 (6 bases). V shed 1 base and J shed 5 bases, with 15 bases lying between them. CDR3 length: 16 residues. Germline loops: CDR1 SGHTA, CDR2 FQGNSA. CDR3 DNA: TGTGCCAGCAGCTTAGGGCGGACAGTACCTAACAATGAGCAGTTCTTC. As protein: CASSLGRTVPNNEQFF.

On this clonotype itself: One end of the junction is discordant with germline, which a read error may explain. The chain uses TRBV6-2 or TRBV6-3 and TRBJ2-2; TRBD1 is a possible D gene (8 bases). Germline CDR1 MNHEY, CDR2 SVGEGT. This CDR3 contains 17 residues. CDR3 protein: CANSYPSGTGNTGELFF. CDR3 nucleotides: TGTGCCAACAGTTACCCGAGCGGGACAGGGAACACCGGGGAGCTGTTTTTT.

This clonotype was counted ten times or more. Its ends do not fully match the called genes, so a read error is possible. The chain joins TRBV3-1 to TRBJ2-5, with 13 bases lining up with TRBD2. Germline CDR1 is LGHDT and CDR2 is YNNKEL (reference sequence). The CDR3 totals 15 residues. Here the CDR3 DNA reads TGCGCCAGCAGCCAGGGACTAGCGGGGCAAGAGACCCAGTACTTC. This gives the protein CASSQGLAGQETQYF.

The rearrangement joins TRBV10-3 to TRBJ2-6; 7 bases are a match to TRBD2. CDR3 size: 15 residues. V trimming: 7 bases; J trimming: 1 base; junction bases outside the gene matches: 4. The germline gives CDR1 ENHRY, CDR2 SYGVKD. The CDR3 DNA reads as TGTGCCATCATGGGAGGGGCTTCTGGGGCCAACGTCCTGACTTTC. It translates to CAIMGGASGANVLTF.

The genes are TRBV5-4 and TRBJ2-5; possible D gene TRBD2, 5 bases. V was clipped by 1 base and J by 5 bases, with 18 bases between them. The CDR3 has 16 residues. From germline, CDR1 is SGHNT and CDR2 YYREEE (reference sequence). In nucleotides, the CDR3 is TGTGCCAGCAGCTTGTTGGAAGGAGGAGAGAGGGAGACCCAGTACTTC. Translating it yields CASSLLEGGERETQYF.

A note on this clonotype: Relative to the germline gene, one junction end is altered; a read error may explain this. This chain connects TRBV6-5 to TRBJ2-1; 8 bases fit TRBD2. Germline-derived CDR1 and CDR2 are MNHEY and SVGAGI. This CDR3 has 13 amino acids. The CDR3 reads CASSYEAGGLNVF. The CDR3 DNA sequence: TGTGCCAGCAGTTACGAGGCGGGGGGCTTGAACGTCTTC.

The chain joins TRBV4-1 to TRBJ2-3, with D perhaps matching TRBD1 (6 bases). The CDR3 extends over 15 amino acids. With 2 bases removed from V and 2 bases from J, the gap between germline ends came to 11 bases. The germline V gene has CDR1 MGHRA and CDR2 YSYEKL. The CDR3 sequence is CASSQLGQNTDTQYF. For the CDR3, the DNA is TGCGCCAGCAGCCAACTTGGACAGAACACAGATACGCAGTATTTT.

This clonotype was picked up many times. This chain links TRBV15 with TRBJ2-3, with D tentatively TRBD2 (6 bases). The CDR3 extends over 14 amino acids. V was cut by 5 bases and J by 2 bases, with 11 bases left in between. The germline V gene encodes CDR1 LNHNV and CDR2 YYDKDF (reference sequence). In DNA, the CDR3 is TGTGCCACCAGCCCGGGACTCTCCACAGATACGCAGTATTTT. Translation gives CATSPGLSTDTQYF.

Note on this clonotype: It may be a read error: a sequence one base away is much more abundant. The chain couples TRBV29-1 to TRBJ2-7; 8 positions match TRBD1. Germline V gene data show CDR1 as SQVTM and CDR2 as ANQGSEA. CDR3 length: 15 residues. After removal of 4 bases from V and 2 bases from J, the junction contained 10 bases not matched to a gene. In DNA, the CDR3 is TGCAGCGTTGCCTCCGGACAGGGCACTCCCTACGAGCAGTACTTC. Residues: CSVASGQGTPYEQYF.